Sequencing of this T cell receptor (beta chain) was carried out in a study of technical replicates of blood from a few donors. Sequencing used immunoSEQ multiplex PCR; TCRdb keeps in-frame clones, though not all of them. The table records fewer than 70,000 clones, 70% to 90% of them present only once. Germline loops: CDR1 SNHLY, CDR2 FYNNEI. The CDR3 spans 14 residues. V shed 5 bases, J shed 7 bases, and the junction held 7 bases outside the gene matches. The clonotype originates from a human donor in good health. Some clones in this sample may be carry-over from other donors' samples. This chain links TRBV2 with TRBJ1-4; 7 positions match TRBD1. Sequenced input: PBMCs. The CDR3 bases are TGTGCCAGCAGTCCCGACAGGGCGGTTGAAAAACTGTTTTTT. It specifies CASSPDRAVEKLFF.